Given below is one T cell receptor beta chain in context. Ten or more counts support this clone. Its antigen has not been determined. No base qualities exist here, and no much larger clone lies one base off it. This sample was included in a study of beta chain features in type 1 diabetes (dated by TCRdb to 2016 to 2019). With regard to the full study: No differences in mean age, gender distribution, total cell number or subset yield were found between patients and healthy donors. Across all samples, about 110 million sorted cells were examined, and cell number per subset correlated strongly with RNA yield. Regulatory and stem cell-like memory subsets were isolated from only 8 patients and about eight healthy donors, whereas naive and central memory subsets came from all 30 or so donors. In the study, recently diagnosed type 1 diabetes patients and matched healthy donors were compared on the TCRB repertoires of their sorted circulating CD4+ T cell subsets.

According to the germline V gene (reference sequence), CDR1 reads SGHNT and CDR2 reads YYREEE. The CDR3, cysteine through phenylalanine, is 11 amino acids long. Only the CDR3 part of the read is kept: 33 bases, read in frame from the first base. V lost 3 bases and J lost 8 bases; the stretch between them is 7 bases long. The High Capacity cDNA Reverse Transcription Kit was used to reverse transcribe all of the isolated RNA, meaning that expressed TCRB transcripts were what got sequenced. Naive, central memory and regulatory T cell samples underwent deep immunoSEQ sequencing, averaging about 3.57 million total reads per sample. Sorted cells were lysed in RLT buffer, and RNA was extracted using DNase-treated RNeasy Micro or Mini kits according to cell number. Each cell subset was processed on its own to prevent cross-contamination, while patient and healthy donor samples were processed together. The immunoSEQ multiplex PCR was used to amplify TCRB sequences from cDNA, generating 87-bp fragments that spanned the CDR3 region. Amplicons were sequenced on the Illumina HiSeq platform. As for the authors' bioinformatics: Synthetic template baselines were used to correct PCR bias computationally, reads within Hamming distance 2 were collapsed together, and singletons that could not be merged were discarded. Reads were aligned against IMGT to assign V, D and J genes, CDR3 length and insertions or deletions at six rearrangement sites. Within each subset, clonotype counts were normalized to the number of sorted cells before true diversity and Gini coefficients were calculated with the tcR R package. The overlap coefficient, calculated on TCRB nucleotide sequences, was used to measure repertoire sharing. The source is immuneACCESS, and TCRdb retained only in-frame sequences with V and J called. Part of the clones is not carried over; for the studies checked, unresolved V genes explain less than half of this, and the remainder is unexplained. The DNA gave D and trimming, while V, J and clone size come from that table. This sample has some 270,000 clones in its table, and 7% to 9% of those were observed once. Over 0.8% of the sample belongs to the ten largest clones.

The study at large found these results: Type 1 diabetes patients showed a moderate but significant shortening of TCRB CDR3 length in all four CD4+ subsets. Shorter templates might have been favored by PCR, but patient and control samples were amplified and corrected together, so both groups would have been affected equally by any skew. HLA sub-analyses involved small numbers of individuals, so any influence of HLA type on TCRB rearrangement remained unresolved. Patients with type 1 diabetes made fewer insertions and deleted more nucleotides at VDJ recombination sites, implying thymic rearrangement abnormalities. Because cDNA was sequenced instead of genomic DNA, highly expressing activated cells could be over-represented, though the groups showed no difference in activation or CD3 levels. Naive, central memory and regulatory TCRB repertoires appeared more similar among patients than among healthy donors.

Each donor gave one peripheral blood draw, approximately 110 mL on average, collected into heparinised tubes. Naive, central memory, regulatory and stem cell-like memory CD4+ T cells were sorted on a BD FACSAria II using a panel including CD45RO, CCR7, CD25, CD127, CD95 and CD27. Purity was above 95% for every sorted population. Right away, PBMCs were isolated by Lymphoprep density gradient centrifugation and were stained directly, with no culture step. Samples were stained and sorted in pairs, with one healthy donor and one patient per experiment, so that batch effects were minimized. Rearrangement joined TRBV5-4 to TRBJ2-3; no confident D gene assignment can be made. Material: central memory CD4+ T cells from blood. This TCR was sampled from a woman aged 18-30 years in good health. The nucleotides read TGTGCCAGCAGCTACTCAAGTACGCAGTATTTT. This gives the protein CASSYSSTQYF.